This T cell receptor (beta chain) was recorded in a study of beta chain features in type 1 diabetes (dated by TCRdb to about 2018). In the study overall: Mean age, gender distribution, total cell number and subset yield were not different between patients and healthy donors. A total of some 100,000,000 sorted cells were examined across all samples, and a strong correlation was observed between cell number per subset and RNA yield. The study compared TCRB repertoires of sorted circulating CD4+ T cell subsets between recently diagnosed type 1 diabetes patients and matched healthy donors. Whereas all 28 donors provided naive and central memory subsets, regulatory and stem cell-like memory subsets were isolated from just 8 patients and roughly 8 healthy donors.

Points the paper makes about the study in general: Because small numbers of individuals were included in the HLA sub-analyses, any influence of HLA type on TCRB rearrangement was left unresolved. PCR might favor shorter templates, but patient and control samples were amplified and corrected together, so any skew would affect both groups equally. Patients with type 1 diabetes made fewer insertions and deleted more nucleotides at VDJ recombination sites, implying thymic rearrangement abnormalities. Naive, central memory and regulatory TCRB repertoires appeared to be more alike among patients than among healthy donors. In all four CD4+ subsets, TCRB CDR3 length was moderately but significantly shorter in type 1 diabetes patients. Because cDNA was sequenced instead of genomic DNA, highly expressing activated cells could be over-represented, though the groups showed no difference in activation or CD3 levels.

Concerning this clone itself: The clone's antigen remains unknown. Base qualities are missing; no much larger clone stands one base away.

V is reduced by 0 bases and J by 6 bases, leaving a spacing of 9 bases between them. From cysteine to phenylalanine, the CDR3 is 13 amino acids long. Here the CDR3 DNA is all that survives: 39 bases in frame from base 1. The germline V gene gives CDR1 as SGHDN and CDR2 as FVKESK. Each donor gave one peripheral blood draw, averaging around 120 mL, which was collected into heparinised tubes. Using a panel that included CD45RO, CCR7, CD25, CD127, CD95 and CD27, naive, central memory, regulatory and stem cell-like memory CD4+ T cells were sorted on a BD FACSAria II. All sorted populations exceeded 95% purity. PBMCs were separated immediately by Lymphoprep density gradient centrifugation and were stained directly, without being cultured. So that batch effects would be minimized, each experiment stained and sorted samples in pairs, pairing one healthy donor with one patient. All of the isolated RNA was reverse transcribed with the High Capacity cDNA Reverse Transcription Kit, so expressed TCRB transcripts were sequenced. Deep immunoSEQ sequencing was performed on naive, central memory and regulatory T cell samples, with an average of approximately 4 million total reads per sample. After sorted cells were lysed in RLT buffer, RNA was extracted with DNase-treated RNeasy Micro or Mini kits, with the choice depending on cell number. To prevent cross-contamination, each cell subset was processed individually, whereas patient and healthy donor samples were processed jointly. The immunoSEQ multiplex PCR was used to amplify TCRB sequences from cDNA, yielding 87-bp fragments that span the CDR3 region. Amplicons were sequenced on the Illumina HiSeq platform. As for the original processing: Synthetic template baselines were used to correct PCR bias computationally, reads within Hamming distance 2 were collapsed, and singletons that could not be merged were discarded. Reads were aligned against IMGT to assign V, D and J genes, CDR3 length and insertions or deletions at six rearrangement sites. Within each subset, clonotype counts were normalized to sorted cell number, after which true diversity and Gini coefficients were computed with the tcR R package. The overlap coefficient, calculated on TCRB nucleotide sequences, was used to quantify repertoire sharing. Out-of-frame TCRB sequences from naive cells were analyzed as a proxy for the pre-selection repertoire. TCRdb holds this immuneACCESS table with in-frame rearrangements only. Some clones are missing; in checked studies, unresolved V genes explain under half, and the rest has no known cause. The D gene and trimming were derived from the DNA, and the V and J assignments and clone size from that table. The sample contains about 650,000 clones, roughly 12% of them found a single time. The ten biggest clones cover around 0.12% of the sample.

The TCR was taken from a man aged 25-45 years with type 1 diabetes. Sequenced material: naive CD4+ T cells from blood. The cell subset or site label for this specimen denotes: true naive CD4+ T cells. The chain is assembled from TRBV14 and TRBJ2-7, with the D segment identity uncertain. The nucleotide sequence is given as TGTGCCAGCAGCCAAGACCGTAGAGGCGAGCAGTACTTC. It is translated as CASSQDRRGEQYF.